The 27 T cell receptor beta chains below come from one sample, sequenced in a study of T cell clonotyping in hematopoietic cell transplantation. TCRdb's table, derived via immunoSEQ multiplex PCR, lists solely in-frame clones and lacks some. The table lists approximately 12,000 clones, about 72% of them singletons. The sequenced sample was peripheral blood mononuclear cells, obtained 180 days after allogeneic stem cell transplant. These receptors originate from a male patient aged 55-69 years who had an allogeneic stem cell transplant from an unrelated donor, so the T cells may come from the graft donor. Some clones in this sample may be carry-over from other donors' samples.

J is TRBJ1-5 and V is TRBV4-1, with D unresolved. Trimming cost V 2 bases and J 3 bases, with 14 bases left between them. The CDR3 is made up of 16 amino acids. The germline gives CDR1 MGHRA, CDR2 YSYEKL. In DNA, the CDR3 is TGCGCCAGCAGCCAAAGCGTAACGGGAAACAATCAGCCCCAGCATTTT. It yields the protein CASSQSVTGNNQPQHF.

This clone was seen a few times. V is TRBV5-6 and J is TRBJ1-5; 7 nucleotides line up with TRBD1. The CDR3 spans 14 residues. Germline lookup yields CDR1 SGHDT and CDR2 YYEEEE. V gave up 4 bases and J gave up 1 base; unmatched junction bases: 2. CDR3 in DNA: TGTGCCAGCAGCGGGGGACAGAGCAATCAGCCCCAGCATTTT. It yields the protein CASSGGQSNQPQHF.

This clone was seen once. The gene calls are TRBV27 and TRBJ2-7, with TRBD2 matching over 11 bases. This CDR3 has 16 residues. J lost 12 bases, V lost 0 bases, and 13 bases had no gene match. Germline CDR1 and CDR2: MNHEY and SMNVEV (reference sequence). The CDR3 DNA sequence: TGTGCCAGCAGTTTATCTATTCTAGCGGGAGGCCCAGAATGGTACTTC. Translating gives CASSLSILAGGPEWYF.

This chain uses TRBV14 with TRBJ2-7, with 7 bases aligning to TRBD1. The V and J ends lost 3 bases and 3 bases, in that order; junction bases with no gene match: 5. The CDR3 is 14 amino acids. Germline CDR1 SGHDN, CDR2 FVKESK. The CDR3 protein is CASSQGDSLYEQYF. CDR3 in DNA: TGTGCCAGCAGCCAGGGGGACAGTCTCTACGAGCAGTACTTC. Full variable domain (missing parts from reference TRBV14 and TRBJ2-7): EAGVTQFPSHSVIEKGQTVTLRCDPISGHDNLYWYRRVMGKEIKFLLHFVKESKQDESGMPNNRFLAERTGGTYSTLKVQPAELEDSGVYFCASSQGDSLYEQYFGPGTRLTVT.

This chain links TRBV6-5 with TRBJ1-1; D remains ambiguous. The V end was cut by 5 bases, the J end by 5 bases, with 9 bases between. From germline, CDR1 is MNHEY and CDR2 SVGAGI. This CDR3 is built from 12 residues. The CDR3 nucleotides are TGTGCCAGCAGTCTAGGGAAGACTGAAGCTTTCTTT. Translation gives CASSLGKTEAFF.

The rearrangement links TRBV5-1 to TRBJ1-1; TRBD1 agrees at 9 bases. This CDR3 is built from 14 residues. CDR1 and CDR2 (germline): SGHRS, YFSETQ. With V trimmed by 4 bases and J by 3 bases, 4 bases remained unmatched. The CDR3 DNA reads TGCGCCAGCAGCCAACGACAGGGGGACACTGAAGCTTTCTTT. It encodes CASSQRQGDTEAFF.

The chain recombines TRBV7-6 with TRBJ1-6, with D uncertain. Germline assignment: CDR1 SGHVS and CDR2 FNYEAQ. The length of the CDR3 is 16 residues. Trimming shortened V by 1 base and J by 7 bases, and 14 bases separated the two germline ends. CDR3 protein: CASSLGHLNGNSPLHF. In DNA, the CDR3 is TGTGCCAGCAGCTTAGGACACCTTAATGGAAATTCACCCCTCCACTTT.

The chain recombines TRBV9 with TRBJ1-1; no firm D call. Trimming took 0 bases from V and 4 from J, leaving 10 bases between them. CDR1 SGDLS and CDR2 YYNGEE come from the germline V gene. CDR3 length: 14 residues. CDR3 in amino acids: CASSVGGGTTEAFF. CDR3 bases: TGTGCCAGCAGCGTAGGGGGTGGTACCACTGAAGCTTTCTTT.

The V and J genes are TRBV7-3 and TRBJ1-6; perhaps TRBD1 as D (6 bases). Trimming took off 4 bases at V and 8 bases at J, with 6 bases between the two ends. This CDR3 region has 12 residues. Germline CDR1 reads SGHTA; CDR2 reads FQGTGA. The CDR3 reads CASSYRDSPLHF. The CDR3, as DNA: TGTGCCAGCAGCTACAGGGATTCACCCCTCCACTTT.

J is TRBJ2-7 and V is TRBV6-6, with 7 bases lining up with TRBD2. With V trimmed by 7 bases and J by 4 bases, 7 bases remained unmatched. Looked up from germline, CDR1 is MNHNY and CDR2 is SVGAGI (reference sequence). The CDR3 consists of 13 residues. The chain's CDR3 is CASTVGGKYEQYF. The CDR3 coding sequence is TGTGCCAGCACAGTGGGGGGGAAGTACGAGCAGTACTTC.

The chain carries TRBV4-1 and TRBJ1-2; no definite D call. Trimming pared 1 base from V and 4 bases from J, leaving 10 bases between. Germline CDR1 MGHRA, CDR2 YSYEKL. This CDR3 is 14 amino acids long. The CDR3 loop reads CASSQGGFSYGYTF. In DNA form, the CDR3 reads TGCGCCAGCAGCCAAGGAGGGTTTAGCTATGGCTACACCTTC.

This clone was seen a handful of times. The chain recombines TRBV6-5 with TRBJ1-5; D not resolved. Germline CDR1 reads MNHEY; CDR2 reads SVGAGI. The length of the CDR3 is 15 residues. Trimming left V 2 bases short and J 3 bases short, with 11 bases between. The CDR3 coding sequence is TGTGCCAGCAGTTACAGGAGGGCTTCCAATCAGCCCCAGCATTTT. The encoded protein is CASSYRRASNQPQHF.

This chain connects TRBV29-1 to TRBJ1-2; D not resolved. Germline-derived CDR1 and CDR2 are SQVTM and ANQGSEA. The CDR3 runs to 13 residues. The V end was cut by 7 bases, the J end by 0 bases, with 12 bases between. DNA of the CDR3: TGCAGCGCCGCTGAGGGTCCTAACTATGGCTACACCTTC. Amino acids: CSAAEGPNYGYTF.

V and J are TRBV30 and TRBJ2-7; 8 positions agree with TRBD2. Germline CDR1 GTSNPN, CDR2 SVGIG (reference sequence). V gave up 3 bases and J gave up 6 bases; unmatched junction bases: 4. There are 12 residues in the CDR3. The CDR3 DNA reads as TGTGCCTGGAGCCAACGGGGGGGCGAGCAGTACTTC. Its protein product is CAWSQRGGEQYF. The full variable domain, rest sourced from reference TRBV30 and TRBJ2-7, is SQTIHQWPATLVQPVGSPLSLECTVEGTSNPNLYWYRQAAGRGLQLLFYSVGIGQISSEVPQNLSASRPQDRQFILSSKKLLLSDSGFYLCAWSQRGGEQYFGPGTRLTVT.

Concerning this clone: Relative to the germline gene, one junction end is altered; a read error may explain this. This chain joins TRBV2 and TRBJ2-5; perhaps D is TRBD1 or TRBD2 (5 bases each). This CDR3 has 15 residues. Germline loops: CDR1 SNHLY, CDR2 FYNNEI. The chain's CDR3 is CASREGVFGTETQYF. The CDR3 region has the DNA TGTGCCAGCAGGGAAGGGGTTTTTGGGACGGAGACCCAGTACTTC.

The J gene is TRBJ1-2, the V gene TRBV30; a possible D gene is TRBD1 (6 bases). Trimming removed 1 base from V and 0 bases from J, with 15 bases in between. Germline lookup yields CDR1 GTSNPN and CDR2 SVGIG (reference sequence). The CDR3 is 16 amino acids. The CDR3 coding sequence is TGTGCCTGGAGTGAAGGCGGGACACATACTAACTATGGCTACACCTTC. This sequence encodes CAWSEGGTHTNYGYTF. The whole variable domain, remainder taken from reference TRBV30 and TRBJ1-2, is SQTIHQWPATLVQPVGSPLSLECTVEGTSNPNLYWYRQAAGRGLQLLFYSVGIGQISSEVPQNLSASRPQDRQFILSSKKLLLSDSGFYLCAWSEGGTHTNYGYTFGSGTRLTVV.

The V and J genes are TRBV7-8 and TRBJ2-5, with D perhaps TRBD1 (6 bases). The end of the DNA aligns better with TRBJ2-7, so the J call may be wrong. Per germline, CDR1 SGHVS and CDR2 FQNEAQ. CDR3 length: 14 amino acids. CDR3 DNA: TGTGCCAGCAGCGGTACCGGGACAATTTACGAGCAGTACTTC. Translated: CASSGTGTIYEQYF.

Here the CDR3 DNA reads TGTGCCAGCAGCTTATGGGGGGGTAACACTGAAGCTTTCTTT. Amino acid sequence: CASSLWGGNTEAFF. V is TRBV7-3 and J is TRBJ1-1, with TRBD1 as a possible D gene (5 bases). Germline V gene sequence: CDR1 SGHTA, CDR2 FQGTGA. This CDR3 contains 14 residues. The V gene lost 2 bases and the J gene lost 2 bases, with 9 bases spanning the gap.

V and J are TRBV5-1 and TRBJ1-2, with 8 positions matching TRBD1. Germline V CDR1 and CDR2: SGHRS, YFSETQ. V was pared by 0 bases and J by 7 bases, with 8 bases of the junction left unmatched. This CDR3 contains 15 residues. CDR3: CASSLDGTGWAGYTF. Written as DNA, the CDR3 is TGCGCCAGCAGCTTGGACGGGACAGGATGGGCTGGCTACACCTTC.

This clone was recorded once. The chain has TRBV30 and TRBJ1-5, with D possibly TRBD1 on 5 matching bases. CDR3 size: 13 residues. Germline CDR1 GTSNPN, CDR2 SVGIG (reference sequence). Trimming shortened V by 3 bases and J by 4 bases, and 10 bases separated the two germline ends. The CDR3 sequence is CAWSVGGNQPQHF. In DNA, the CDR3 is TGTGCCTGGAGCGTTGGGGGGAATCAGCCCCAGCATTTT.

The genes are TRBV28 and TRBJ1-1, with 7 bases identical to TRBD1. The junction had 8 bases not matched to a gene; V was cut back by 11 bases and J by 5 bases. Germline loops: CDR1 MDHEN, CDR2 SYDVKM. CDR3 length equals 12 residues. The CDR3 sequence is CAGYRGETEAFF. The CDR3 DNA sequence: TGTGCCGGATACAGGGGTGAGACTGAAGCTTTCTTT.

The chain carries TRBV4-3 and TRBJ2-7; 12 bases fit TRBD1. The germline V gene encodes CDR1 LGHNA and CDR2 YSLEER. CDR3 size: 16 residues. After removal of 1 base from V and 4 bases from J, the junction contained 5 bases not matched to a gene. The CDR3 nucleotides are TGCGCCAGCAGCCAAGCCGGGACAGGGGGCATTTACGAGCAGTACTTC. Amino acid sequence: CASSQAGTGGIYEQYF.

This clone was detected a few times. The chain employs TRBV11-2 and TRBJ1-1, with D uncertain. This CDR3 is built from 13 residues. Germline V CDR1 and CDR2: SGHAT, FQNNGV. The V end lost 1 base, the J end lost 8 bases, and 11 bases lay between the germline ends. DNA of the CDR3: TGTGCCAGCAGCTTAGGGGCGGTCGGAGAAGCTTTCTTT. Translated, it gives CASSLGAVGEAFF.

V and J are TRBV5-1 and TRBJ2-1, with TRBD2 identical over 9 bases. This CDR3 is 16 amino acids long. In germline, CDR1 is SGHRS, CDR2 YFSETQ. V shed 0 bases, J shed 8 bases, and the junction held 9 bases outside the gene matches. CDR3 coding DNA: TGCGCCAGCAGCTTGGCCCCTAGCGGGAATAGGGATGAGCAGTTCTTC. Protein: CASSLAPSGNRDEQFF.

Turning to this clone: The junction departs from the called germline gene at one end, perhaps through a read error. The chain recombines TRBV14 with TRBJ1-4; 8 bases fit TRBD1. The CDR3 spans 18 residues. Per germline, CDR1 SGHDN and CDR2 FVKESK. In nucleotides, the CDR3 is TGTGCCGGCAGGCTTAGACAGGGGCAAGATAAGGGGTCGGAAAAACTGTTTTTT. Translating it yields CAGRLRQGQDKGSEKLFF.

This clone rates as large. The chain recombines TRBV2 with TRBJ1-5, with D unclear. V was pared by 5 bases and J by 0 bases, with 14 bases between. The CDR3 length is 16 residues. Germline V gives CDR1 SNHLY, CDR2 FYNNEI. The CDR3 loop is CASSPHPGDSNQPQHF. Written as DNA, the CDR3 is TGTGCCAGCAGTCCTCACCCTGGGGATAGCAATCAGCCCCAGCATTTT.

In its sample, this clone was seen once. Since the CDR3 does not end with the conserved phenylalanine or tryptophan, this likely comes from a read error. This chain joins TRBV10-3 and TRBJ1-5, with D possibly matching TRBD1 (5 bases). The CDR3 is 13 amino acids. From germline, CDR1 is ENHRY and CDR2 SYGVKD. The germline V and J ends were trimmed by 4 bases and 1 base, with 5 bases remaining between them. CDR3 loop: CAISGDSNQPQHL. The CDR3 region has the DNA TGTGCCATCAGTGGGGACAGCAATCAGCCCCAGCATCTT.